There are a few counts of the clone carrying this T cell receptor (beta chain). PCR amplification relied on 60 Vbeta primers (plus 13 Jbeta primers). Clones were read by immunoSEQ multiplex PCR, and TCRdb kept only the in-frame ones, dropping some. This table has about 43,000 clones, around 60% appearing once. The sample is drawn from a study of cytomegalovirus exposure and HLA in healthy donors. V lost 0 bases and J lost 1, with 13 bases in between. The CDR3 spans 16 residues. The chain is built from TRBV23-1 and TRBJ2-7; no firm D call. TRBV23-1 is an ORF, and what it does is uncertain. Sequencing was carried out using PBMCs. The TCR sequence derives from a man in his sixties in good health and CMV-seropositive. The CDR3: CASSQSHSTPSYEQYF. The CDR3 DNA is TGCGCCAGCAGTCAATCCCACAGCACACCATCCTACGAGCAGTACTTC.